This T cell receptor (beta chain) was sequenced during a study of response to subunit inactivated influenza vaccine. This clonotype has only a few counts. The CDR3 consists of 14 residues. The V end was cut by 1 base, the J end by 16 bases, with 20 bases between. Germline CDR1 reads LGHDT; CDR2 reads YNNKEL (reference sequence). TCRdb itself ran the RT-PCR reads through MiXCR, one entry per CDR3 protein. The table includes fewer than 650,000 distinct CDR3 sequences, roughly 13% detected once. The clonotype was recovered from a man between 45 and 60 years old who received an inactivated influenza vaccine. V gene TRBV3-1 combines with J gene TRBJ2-1; D is unclear. The source material was PBMCs from blood, sampled about 40 days after vaccination. CDR3 in amino acids: CASSQATRKAFRFF. The DNA of the CDR3 is TGTGCCAGCAGCCAAGCGACAAGGAAGGCATTTCGCTTCTTC.